Below, 5 T cell receptor beta chains from the same sample are listed, as sequenced in a study of blood T cells in healthy people across ages (dated by TCRdb to the mid-2010s). Library creation used 5' RACE. These reads were obtained on an Illumina HiSeq 2500. A second PCR of about 6 to 12 cycles was run with a J-beta primer mix and a sample-barcoded 5' primer. TCRdb trimmed public reads at Q25 via fastp, called clones via MiXCR and kept in-frame beta chains. Entries that share a CDR3 protein sequence are merged under the most common genes and DNA. The sample table records some 920,000 distinct CDR3 sequences; roughly 50% of these occur just once. The ten biggest clones cover 20% to 25% of the sample. The sequenced sample consisted of blood. These receptors originate from a woman in her sixties or seventies in good health.

This clonotype has a single count. The V gene is TRBV12-3 or TRBV12-4, the J gene TRBJ2-3; perhaps D is TRBD1 or TRBD2 (5 bases each). V was cut by 6 bases and J by 2 bases, with 21 bases left in between. The CDR3 extends over 17 amino acids. The CDR3 spells CASRYDSWGIATDTQYF. The CDR3 DNA follows: TGTGCCAGCAGATACGACAGCTGGGGGATTGCCACAGATACGCAGTATTTT.

CDR3 loop: CATSFRDTNGYTF. In nucleotides, the CDR3 is TGTGCCACCAGCTTCCGAGACACGAATGGCTACACCTTC. The chain joins TRBV15 to TRBJ1-2; D gene ambiguous. The V end lost 5 bases, the J end lost 6 bases, and 13 bases lay between the germline ends. The CDR3 is 13 residues long. Germline V gives CDR1 LNHNV, CDR2 YYDKDF (reference sequence).

This rearrangement joins TRBV6-2 or TRBV6-3 to TRBJ2-1; possible D gene TRBD1, 6 bases. The CDR3 is 15 amino acids. With 6 bases removed from V and 0 bases from J, the gap between germline ends came to 12 bases. Germline V gene lookup returns CDR1 MNHEY and CDR2 SVGEGT. The CDR3 sequence: CASRPRGGSYNEQFF. DNA of the CDR3: TGTGCCAGCAGACCCCGAGGGGGCTCCTACAATGAGCAGTTCTTC.

This rearrangement joins TRBV7-2 to TRBJ2-1; possibly TRBD1 for D (6 bases). V lost 3 bases, J lost 8 bases, and 8 bases lay in between. Germline assignment: CDR1 SGHTA and CDR2 FQGNSA. CDR3 length: 12 amino acids. The CDR3 region is CASSLDSYEQFF. CDR3 DNA: TGTGCCAGCAGCTTGGACAGCTATGAGCAGTTCTTC. Variable domain in full (rest from reference TRBV7-2 and TRBJ2-1): GAGVSQSPSNKVTEKGKDVELRCDPISGHTALYWYRQSLGQGLEFLIYFQGNSAPDKSGLPSDRFSAERTGGSVSTLTIQRTQQEDSAVYLCASSLDSYEQFFGPGTRLTVL.

This sequence joins TRBV2 and TRBJ1-6; TRBD1 aligns across 9 bases. The germline V gene has CDR1 SNHLY and CDR2 FYNNEI. This CDR3 spans 14 amino acids. V gave up 4 bases and J gave up 14 bases; unmatched junction bases: 9. The DNA of the CDR3 is TGTGCCAGCAGTGGTACCCGACAGGGGGGATCCCTCCACTTT. Encoded protein: CASSGTRQGGSLHF.